The 32 T cell receptor beta chains below all came from one sample that was sequenced in a study of blood T cell repertoires in COVID-19. Data came from immunoSEQ multiplex PCR; TCRdb stores just in-frame clones and leaves some out. The sample lists around 58,000 clones, 88% occurring once. Sequenced input: peripheral blood. All receptors come from a human donor in a cohort sampled during active COVID-19.

This clone was seen a handful of times. The chain combines TRBV6-1 with TRBJ2-7; no clear D. V was clipped by 1 base and J by 7 bases, with 11 bases between them. Germline V gene sequence: CDR1 MNHNS, CDR2 SASEGT. The CDR3 is 13 residues long. CDR3 nucleotides: TGTGCCAGCAGTGAAGTCCCCCTCGTGGAGCAGTACTTC. This translates into CASSEVPLVEQYF.

This chain links TRBV18 with TRBJ2-1; 9 bases are shared with TRBD2. V trimming: 3 bases; J trimming: 0 bases; junction bases outside the gene matches: 6. This CDR3 contains 17 residues. Germline V gene lookup returns CDR1 KGHSH and CDR2 LQKENI. CDR3 nucleotides: TGTGCCAGCTCACCGATTAATAGCGGGGGCTCCTACAATGAGCAGTTCTTC. It translates to CASSPINSGGSYNEQFF.

This chain links TRBV7-2 with TRBJ2-6; D gene uncertain. CDR1 is SGHTA and CDR2 is FQGNSA in the germline V gene. The CDR3 runs 15 residues. The V end lost 3 bases, the J end lost 0 bases, and 6 bases lay between the germline ends. CDR3 region: CASSLWASGANVLTF. CDR3 nucleotides: TGTGCCAGCAGCTTGTGGGCCTCTGGGGCCAACGTCCTGACTTTC.

The chain joins TRBV11-2 to TRBJ2-2, with 7 positions matching TRBD2. Per the germline V gene, CDR1 is SGHAT and CDR2 is FQNNGV. V shed 5 bases and J 2 bases; nucleotides not matched to a gene: 8. CDR3 length: 16 amino acids. The CDR3 loop is CASSPPGRVNTGELFF. CDR3 DNA sequence: TGTGCCAGCAGCCCCCCTGGGAGGGTAAACACCGGGGAGCTGTTTTTT.

The chain is built from TRBV4-2 and TRBJ2-3; 10 nucleotides match TRBD2. CDR3 length equals 16 residues. Germline CDR1 and CDR2: LGHNA and YNFKEQ. V shed 4 bases and J 3 bases; nucleotides not matched to a gene: 7. CDR3 in DNA: TGTGCCAGCAGCCCACAGCGGGGGGGTCTTACAGATACGCAGTATTTT. It encodes CASSPQRGGLTDTQYF.

The chain recombines TRBV6-6 with TRBJ1-5, with 7 bases identical to TRBD1. The CDR3 totals 16 residues. V dropped 5 bases and J dropped 7; count of bases not matched to a gene: 14. In germline, CDR1 is MNHNY, CDR2 SVGAGI (reference sequence). The CDR3 reads CASSTRARQGRQPQHF. In DNA, the CDR3 is TGTGCCAGCAGTACAAGAGCTCGACAGGGACGGCAGCCCCAGCATTTT.

V is TRBV9 and J is TRBJ1-2; D may be TRBD1 (6 bases). Deletions cut 0 bases from V and 7 bases from J, with 16 bases between. Per the germline V gene, CDR1 is SGDLS and CDR2 is YYNGEE. This CDR3 has 15 residues. CDR3 DNA: TGTGCCAGCAGCGTAGGGGGGGGCCTAACGAGTGGCTACACCTTC. Translation gives CASSVGGGLTSGYTF.

The CDR3, as DNA: TGTGCCAGCAGCTTTCAAGGGACTAGCAGATACAATGAGCAGTTCTTC. Its protein product is CASSFQGTSRYNEQFF. This rearrangement joins TRBV11-2 to TRBJ2-1, with 9 bases fitting TRBD2. J was trimmed by 4 bases and V by 3 bases; bases with no gene match: 7. This CDR3 region has 16 residues. Germline V gives CDR1 SGHAT, CDR2 FQNNGV.

The J gene is TRBJ1-1, the V gene TRBV5-1; TRBD1 agrees at 8 bases. Germline CDR1 is SGHRS and CDR2 is YFSETQ. With 0 bases clipped from V and 5 bases from J, the junction kept 9 bases outside the gene matches. The CDR3 has 16 residues. The CDR3 nucleotides are TGCGCCAGCAGCTTGGGACAGGGGTGGGTGGATACTGAAGCTTTCTTT. Translation: CASSLGQGWVDTEAFF.

In this sample, this clone turned up once. V and J are TRBV6-2 or TRBV6-3 and TRBJ2-1; 12 bases are a match to TRBD2. The ends lost 4 bases at V and 6 bases at J; junction bases unmatched: 4. This CDR3 is built from 15 residues. Germline CDR1 is MNHEY and CDR2 is SVGEGT. The CDR3 loop is CASSSLAGGSNEQFF. CDR3 DNA sequence: TGTGCCAGCAGTTCACTAGCGGGGGGAAGCAATGAGCAGTTCTTC.

The CDR3 DNA sequence: TGTGCCAGCAGTTCACCCCAGGGAGGGGTGTTGGAGACCCAGTACTTC. As protein: CASSSPQGGVLETQYF. The rearrangement joins TRBV6-5 to TRBJ2-5; 7 nucleotides agree with TRBD2. The CDR3 loop spans 16 amino acids. Trimming took 4 bases from V and 5 from J; bases not matched to a gene: 13. CDR1 is MNHEY, CDR2 SVGAGI, per germline.

This clone appeared a few times. The CDR3 DNA follows: TGTGCCAGTAGTATAGTAGGGGGACACGGCACTGAAGCTTTCTTT. It codes for CASSIVGGHGTEAFF. The genes are TRBV19 and TRBJ1-1; possibly TRBD1 for D (6 bases). Germline assignment: CDR1 LNHDA and CDR2 SQIVND (reference sequence). The CDR3 covers 15 residues. V lost 1 base to trimming and J lost 4 bases, with 13 bases between them.

The chain uses TRBV14 and TRBJ2-7; 7 bases are a match to TRBD1. The V segment lost 4 bases and the J segment 6 bases; nucleotides outside the gene matches: 18. The CDR3 extends over 17 amino acids. Germline V gene lookup returns CDR1 SGHDN and CDR2 FVKESK. The CDR3 nucleotides read TGTGCCAGCAGCCCCATACAGCCACGTATCCCAGGGGGCGAGCAGTACTTC. This gives the protein CASSPIQPRIPGGEQYF. The complete variable domain, with remaining parts taken from reference TRBV14 and TRBJ2-7, reads EAGVTQFPSHSVIEKGQTVTLRCDPISGHDNLYWYRRVMGKEIKFLLHFVKESKQDESGMPNNRFLAERTGGTYSTLKVQPAELEDSGVYFCASSPIQPRIPGGEQYFGPGTRLTVT.

V usage is TRBV14 and J usage is TRBJ2-7, with 9 nucleotides matching TRBD2. Looked up from germline, CDR1 is SGHDN and CDR2 is FVKESK. The CDR3 has 15 residues. The J segment lost 6 bases and the V segment lost 3 bases, leaving 9 bases of the junction unmatched. The CDR3 bases are TGTGCCAGCAGCCATTTGCTAGCGGGAAAGAGCGAGCAGTACTTC. It codes for CASSHLLAGKSEQYF.

The V call is TRBV10-2, the J call TRBJ1-6; TRBD1 might be the D (5 bases). Deletions cut 6 bases from V and 7 bases from J, with 13 bases between. The CDR3 loop spans 14 amino acids. Germline V lookup: CDR1 WSHSY, CDR2 SAAADI. The CDR3 DNA reads as TGCGCCAGCAGGGCGGGGGGGAGGAATTCACCCCTCCACTTT. Encoded protein: CASRAGGRNSPLHF.

V usage is TRBV5-1 and J usage is TRBJ2-5, with TRBD2 matching 13 bases. Germline CDR1 SGHRS, CDR2 YFSETQ. This CDR3 has 16 residues. The trim removed 0 bases at V and 2 bases at J, leaving 1 base unmatched. The CDR3 region is CASSLEGLAGQETQYF. CDR3 in DNA: TGCGCCAGCAGCTTGGAGGGACTAGCGGGGCAAGAGACCCAGTACTTC.

The V call is TRBV19, the J call TRBJ2-5; D is possibly TRBD2 (5 bases). The V and J ends lost 5 bases and 0 bases respectively, with 10 bases between them. CDR1 and CDR2 (germline): LNHDA, SQIVND (reference sequence). The CDR3 totals 14 residues. This CDR3 is CASSPRADQETQYF. CDR3 DNA: TGTGCCAGTAGTCCGAGGGCGGACCAAGAGACCCAGTACTTC.

The chain links TRBV4-1 to TRBJ2-1; 10 bases align to TRBD2. The germline V gene encodes CDR1 MGHRA and CDR2 YSYEKL. With V trimmed by 2 bases and J by 6 bases, 4 bases remained unmatched. This CDR3 region has 15 residues. The CDR3 coding sequence is TGCGCCAGCAGCCAACTTAGCGGGAGGATCAATGAGCAGTTCTTC. This codes for CASSQLSGRINEQFF.

This clone was counted a single time. CDR3 nucleotide sequence: TGTGCCAGCAGCCGCTCCGCCCGGGAGACCCAGTACTTC. Residues: CASSRSARETQYF. The chain couples TRBV6-5 to TRBJ2-5, with D unresolved. V gave up 6 bases and J gave up 5 bases, with 13 bases separating them. The germline gives CDR1 MNHEY, CDR2 SVGAGI. The CDR3 has 13 amino acids.

V and J are TRBV7-6 and TRBJ2-7; weak D call: TRBD1 (5 bases). The germline gives CDR1 SGHVS, CDR2 FNYEAQ. The CDR3 has 14 amino acids. Between the trimmed V and J ends, which lost 2 bases and 3 bases, there was a span of 11 bases. CDR3 sequence: CASSLTGSHYEQYF. In DNA form, the CDR3 reads TGTGCCAGCAGCTTAACAGGCAGCCACTACGAGCAGTACTTC.

The chain links TRBV18 to TRBJ1-2; D unresolved. The CDR3 is 14 residues long. Germline values: CDR1 KGHSH, CDR2 LQKENI. Trimming removed 1 base at V and 4 bases at J, with 10 bases between. The CDR3 DNA sequence: TGTGCCAGCTCACCACAGGAGAGTGCCTATGGCTACACCTTC. Protein sequence: CASSPQESAYGYTF.

The chain's CDR3 is CASSYADRNYGYTF. The DNA of the CDR3 is TGTGCCAGCAGCTACGCCGACAGGAACTATGGCTACACCTTC. The V and J genes are TRBV7-9 and TRBJ1-2, with D possibly matching TRBD1 (6 bases). The CDR3 loop spans 14 amino acids. Trimming took 4 bases from V and 2 from J, leaving 11 bases between them. Germline V gene data show CDR1 as SEHNR and CDR2 as FQNEAQ (reference sequence).

This rearrangement joins TRBV7-6 to TRBJ2-7, with D possibly TRBD2 on 6 matching bases. The CDR3 totals 15 residues. The V end lost 5 bases, the J end lost 4 bases, and 18 bases lay between the germline ends. CDR1 is SGHVS, CDR2 FNYEAQ, per germline. The CDR3 spells CASSPQEGSLYEQYF. CDR3 nucleotide sequence: TGTGCCAGCAGCCCCCAGGAGGGTTCCTTATACGAGCAGTACTTC.

The CDR3 loop reads CASSLVYEQYF. Written as DNA, the CDR3 is TGTGCCAGCAGCTTAGTATACGAGCAGTACTTC. The rearrangement joins TRBV11-2 to TRBJ2-7; D is uncertain. Germline V gene data show CDR1 as SGHAT and CDR2 as FQNNGV. V was shortened by 1 base and J by 4 bases, with 2 bases between the two germline ends. The CDR3 extends over 11 amino acids.

The chain recombines TRBV19 with TRBJ1-5, with 7 bases aligning to TRBD1. The CDR3 is 15 amino acids. Germline lookup yields CDR1 LNHDA and CDR2 SQIVND (reference sequence). V was clipped by 5 bases and J by 2 bases; unmatched bases: 6. The CDR3 nucleotides are TGTGCCAGTAGTGCGGACAGGTTAGGCAATCAGCCCCAGCATTTT. Residues: CASSADRLGNQPQHF. Based on the CDR3 plus reference TRBV19 and TRBJ1-5, the full variable domain is DGGITQSPKYLFRKEGQNVTLSCEQNLNHDAMYWYRQDPGQGLRLIYYSQIVNDFQKGDIAEGYSVSREKKESFPLTVTSAQKNPTAFYLCASSADRLGNQPQHFGDGTRLSIL.

Written as DNA, the CDR3 is TGTGCCAGCAGCTTATCTGACACCGGGGAGCTGTTTTTT. It codes for CASSLSDTGELFF. V gene TRBV11-2 combines with J gene TRBJ2-2; D not resolved. This CDR3 is built from 13 residues. The V end lost 2 bases, the J end lost 3 bases, and 4 bases lay between the germline ends. CDR1 is SGHAT and CDR2 is FQNNGV in the germline V gene. Variable domain in full (rest from reference TRBV11-2 and TRBJ2-2): EAGVAQSPRYKIIEKRQSVAFWCNPISGHATLYWYQQILGQGPKLLIQFQNNGVVDDSQLPKDRFSAERLKGVDSTLKIQPAKLEDSAVYLCASSLSDTGELFFGEGSRLTVL.

The chain has TRBV5-1 and TRBJ1-2; TRBD1 matches at 11 bases. With 2 bases clipped from V and 5 bases from J, the junction kept 5 bases outside the gene matches. The CDR3 totals 15 residues. CDR1 is SGHRS and CDR2 is YFSETQ in the germline V gene. CDR3 sequence (DNA): TGCGCCAGCAGCTTAGGGGACAGGGGGACGTATGGCTACACCTTC. Amino acids: CASSLGDRGTYGYTF.

As regards this clone: This sample includes further DNA sequences coding for the same CDR3. V usage is TRBV5-5 and J usage is TRBJ1-4; no firm D call. V lost 1 base and J lost 0, with 7 bases in between. CDR1 and CDR2 (germline): SGHKS, YYEKEE (reference sequence). There are 15 residues in the CDR3. The CDR3 reads CASSLNSATNEKLFF. The CDR3, as DNA: TGTGCCAGCAGCTTGAACAGTGCAACTAATGAAAAACTGTTTTTT.

The V and J genes are TRBV6-2 or TRBV6-3 and TRBJ2-7; TRBD1 matches at 7 bases. V shed 5 bases, J shed 1 base, and the junction held 8 bases outside the gene matches. This CDR3 comprises 15 residues. Germline V gene sequence: CDR1 MNHEY, CDR2 SVGEGT. The CDR3 region is CASSHRGYQSYEQYF. The DNA of the CDR3 is TGTGCCAGCAGTCACAGGGGTTACCAGTCCTACGAGCAGTACTTC.

This chain connects TRBV14 to TRBJ1-2; D gene ambiguous. V was cut by 0 bases and J by 2 bases, with 10 bases left in between. Germline V gene lookup returns CDR1 SGHDN and CDR2 FVKESK. The CDR3 has 15 amino acids. The CDR3 nucleotides are TGTGCCAGCAGCCAAGATCCGCGGCAGAACTATGGCTACACCTTC. Encoded protein: CASSQDPRQNYGYTF.

The chain has TRBV4-3 and TRBJ1-4, with 10 bases that match TRBD1. The ends lost 4 bases at V and 7 bases at J; junction bases unmatched: 9. There are 16 residues in the CDR3. The germline V gene encodes CDR1 LGHNA and CDR2 YSLEER. In DNA, the CDR3 is TGCGCCAGCAGCCGAGCCTCCGGGACAGGGGTTGAAAAACTGTTTTTT. Its protein product is CASSRASGTGVEKLFF.

The V call is TRBV24-1, the J call TRBJ2-2; TRBD2 matches at 12 bases. Trimming cost V 5 bases and J 4 bases; bases outside gene matches: 10. CDR1 and CDR2 from the germline V gene are KGHDR and SFDVKD. This CDR3 spans 18 amino acids. The chain's CDR3 is CATSATTGLAGTTGELFF. In DNA form, the CDR3 reads TGTGCCACCAGTGCTACAACAGGACTAGCGGGGACCACCGGGGAGCTGTTTTTT.